These T cell receptor beta chains were read from a single sample in a study of T cell repertoires in cytomegalovirus infection. No antigen has been assigned to these receptors. MiXCR, run by TCRdb on the reads, gives a single entry per CDR3 protein. The data contain 450,000 to 600,000 distinct CDR3 sequences, roughly a third of them seen just once; the ten biggest clones take up under 20%. The source material was cultured PBMCs, sampled from culture after CMV antigen stimulation. The receptors were sampled from a human donor in good health (CMV status not recorded). Some clones in this sample may be carry-over from other donors' samples. Both conserved end residues are part of each CDR3. The D gene is left open where the match is weak. Clone sizes are given selectively: once, few, many, or a class where the clone is expanded.

D gene	clone size	J gene	V gene	CDR3 DNA	CDR3 protein
.	.	TRBJ1-1	TRBV27	TGTGCCAGCAGCCAAATCGGGAGCACTGAAGCTTTCTTT	CASSQIGSTEAFF
TRBD2	.	TRBJ2-3	TRBV20-1	TGCAGTGCGAGACTAGCGGGAGTCAGCACAGATACGCAGTATTTT	CSARLAGVSTDTQYF
TRBD2	.	TRBJ2-1	TRBV20-1	TGCAGGGCGACTAGCGGGGCCTACAATGAGCAGTTCTTC	CRATSGAYNEQFF
.	.	TRBJ1-4	TRBV6-5	TGTGCCAGCAGTTACAAGGAAAAACTGTTTTTT	CASSYKEKLFF
TRBD2	once	TRBJ2-3	TRBV7-2	TGTGCCAGCAGCCGGACTAGCGGGGGCATAGATACGCAGTATTTT	CASSRTSGGIDTQYF
TRBD1	few	TRBJ1-5	TRBV10-3	TGTGCCATCAGCCCCGGTGTTGGGACAGGGGGCAGAAGCAATCAGCCCCAGCATTTT	CAISPGVGTGGRSNQPQHF
TRBD2	many	TRBJ2-1	TRBV7-2	TGTGCCAGCAAACTAGCGGGGTGGGGAGATGAGCAGTTCTTC	CASKLAGWGDEQFF
TRBD1	.	TRBJ1-3	TRBV30	TGTGCCTGGAGCCGGGACAGGGCAATGGGCAACACCATATATTTT	CAWSRDRAMGNTIYF
TRBD1	.	TRBJ2-5	TRBV6-2/TRBV6-3	TGTGCCAGCAGTTCCCCCTCAGGGGGTACGGAGACCCAGTACTTC	CASSSPSGGTETQYF
.	.	TRBJ2-7	TRBV28	TGTGCCAGCAACCCAGGGATGTACGACGAGCAGTACTTC	CASNPGMYDEQYF
.	few	TRBJ1-1	TRBV6-2/TRBV6-3	TGTGCCAGCAGTAAAGCCGGTGAATGGGGCACTGAAGCTTTCTTT	CASSKAGEWGTEAFF
TRBD1	.	TRBJ1-5	TRBV29-1	TGCAGCGTTGAAGATACCTCCGACAGGGTAAGGGGTCAGCCCCAGCATTTT	CSVEDTSDRVRGQPQHF
.	few	TRBJ2-2	TRBV27	TGTGCCACTCGGGGTCTAGCGTCACAAAACACCGGGGAGCTGTTTTTT	CATRGLASQNTGELFF
TRBD1	.	TRBJ2-1	TRBV4-3	TGCGCCAGCAGCCACCCGTCCGGGACAGGATACAATGAGCAGTTCTTC	CASSHPSGTGYNEQFF
TRBD2	few	TRBJ2-5	TRBV9	TGTGCCAGCAGCGTAGGGCTAGCGGGAGGATCGGAAGAGACCCAGTACTTC	CASSVGLAGGSEETQYF
.	.	TRBJ1-5	TRBV6-6	TGTGCCAGCAAGGTCCGGACGGGCAATCAGCCCCAGCATTTT	CASKVRTGNQPQHF
TRBD2	.	TRBJ2-1	TRBV19	TGTGCCAGTACCCCACTAGCGGGAGAAAATGAGCAGTTCTTC	CASTPLAGENEQFF
.	many	TRBJ2-5	TRBV12-3/TRBV12-4	TGTGCCAGCAGTTTATATGGGGTGGGCGAGACCCAGTACTTC	CASSLYGVGETQYF
TRBD1	.	TRBJ2-7	TRBV6-2/TRBV6-3	TGTGCCAGCAGTACTAGGAGGAGGACAGGGGGCGGGGACGAGCAGTACTTC	CASSTRRRTGGGDEQYF
TRBD2	.	TRBJ2-2	TRBV25-1	TGTGCCAGCAGAGAGCGGGAGGTCCACACCGGGGAGCTGTTTTTT	CASREREVHTGELFF
.	.	TRBJ2-7	TRBV2	TGTGCCAGCAGTGGACAGCGAGAGCAGTACTTC	CASSGQREQYF
.	few	TRBJ1-1	TRBV7-9	TGTGCCAGCAGCTTAGTGGCTGGGCCTGAAGCTTTCTTT	CASSLVAGPEAFF
.	.	TRBJ1-5	TRBV19	TGTGCCAGTAGGACCGATCAGAATCAGCCCCAGCATTTT	CASRTDQNQPQHF
TRBD2	few	TRBJ2-5	TRBV6-1	TGTGCCAGCAGTTACGTAGCTCTTAGCGGGGGTTCCGGAGAGACCCAGTACTTC	CASSYVALSGGSGETQYF
TRBD2	few	TRBJ2-1	TRBV7-2	TGTGCCAGCAGCGCCGGGACTAGCGGGCGGGGTCCTGAGCAGTTCTTC	CASSAGTSGRGPEQFF
.	few	TRBJ2-5	TRBV7-9	TGTGCCAGCAGCTCCCCCGGGGCCCAAGAGACCCAGTACTTC	CASSSPGAQETQYF
TRBD2	many	TRBJ2-1	TRBV7-2	TGTGCCAGCAGCTTAGGGGAACCACCGGGACTAGCGGGAATTCGGTGGACTAATGAGCAGTTCTTC	CASSLGEPPGLAGIRWTNEQFF
.	few	TRBJ2-2	TRBV7-2	TGTGCCAGCAGCTTATTTACCACGAACACCGGGGAGCTGTTTTTT	CASSLFTTNTGELFF
.	many	TRBJ2-5	TRBV7-9	TGTGCCAGCAGCTTAGTCAGCAGCCAAGAGACCCAGTACTTC	CASSLVSSQETQYF
.	.	TRBJ2-7	TRBV27	TGTGCCAGCAGTCCTTGGGAGAGTTACGAGCAGTACTTC	CASSPWESYEQYF
TRBD2	.	TRBJ2-1	TRBV4-3	TGCGCCAGCAGCCAAGATAAATGGACTAGCCCCCTTGAGCAGTTCTTC	CASSQDKWTSPLEQFF
TRBD2	many	TRBJ2-3	TRBV7-2	TGTGCCAGCAGCTTAATAGCCGGGACTAGCGGGAGTCCGTATACGCAGTATTTT	CASSLIAGTSGSPYTQYF
TRBD1	.	TRBJ1-1	TRBV28	TGTGCCAGCAGTTTCTCTAATCCCGGGACAGCACCGGCTTTCTTT	CASSFSNPGTAPAFF
.	.	TRBJ1-1	TRBV11-1	TGTGCCAGCAGCTCCCGGCACACCAACACTGAAGCTTTCTTT	CASSSRHTNTEAFF
TRBD2	few	TRBJ2-7	TRBV20-1	TGCAGTGCTAGAGATATTAGCGGGAGGCACTACGAGCAGTACTTC	CSARDISGRHYEQYF
TRBD1	few	TRBJ1-2	TRBV7-8	TGTGCCAGCAGCCACAGGGGTGACTATGGCTACACCTTC	CASSHRGDYGYTF
TRBD2	.	TRBJ2-1	TRBV28	TGTGCCAGCAGTGGACTAGCCCACAATGAGCAGTTCTTC	CASSGLAHNEQFF
.	few	TRBJ2-3	TRBV12-3/TRBV12-4	TGTGCCAGCACCCTAGGGCCCTTGGGACCAGATACGCAGTATTTT	CASTLGPLGPDTQYF
TRBD2	few	TRBJ2-1	TRBV7-2	TGTGCCAGCAGCTTAAGGCGGGAGGCCTACAATGAGCAGTTCTTC	CASSLRREAYNEQFF
.	.	TRBJ2-3	TRBV2	TGTGCCAGCAGTGAACGTAGAGTAAGCGATACGCAGTATTTT	CASSERRVSDTQYF
TRBD1	.	TRBJ2-7	TRBV6-6	TGTGCCAGCAGTACCGTCCCTGGGACAGGGCAATTGTACTTC	CASSTVPGTGQLYF
TRBD1	few	TRBJ1-1	TRBV6-2/TRBV6-3	TGTGCCAGCGTCCGGGACAGACTGAACACTGAAGCTTTCTTT	CASVRDRLNTEAFF
TRBD1	.	TRBJ2-5	TRBV29-1	TGCAGCGCCCAACCGGGTCAGGGGGATCGAGAGACCCAGTACTTC	CSAQPGQGDRETQYF
.	many	TRBJ2-3	TRBV7-8	TGTGCCAGCAGCTCAACTAGTAGAGGGCCAGGGACAGATACGCAGTATTTT	CASSSTSRGPGTDTQYF
.	many	TRBJ2-3	TRBV7-2	TGTGCCAGCAGCGCTACCTCCGCAGATACGCAGTATTTT	CASSATSADTQYF
.	.	TRBJ1-1	TRBV27	TGTGCCAGCACCCTTATATGGGGGAGGGAGGGTCAGACTGAAGCTTTCTTT	CASTLIWGREGQTEAFF